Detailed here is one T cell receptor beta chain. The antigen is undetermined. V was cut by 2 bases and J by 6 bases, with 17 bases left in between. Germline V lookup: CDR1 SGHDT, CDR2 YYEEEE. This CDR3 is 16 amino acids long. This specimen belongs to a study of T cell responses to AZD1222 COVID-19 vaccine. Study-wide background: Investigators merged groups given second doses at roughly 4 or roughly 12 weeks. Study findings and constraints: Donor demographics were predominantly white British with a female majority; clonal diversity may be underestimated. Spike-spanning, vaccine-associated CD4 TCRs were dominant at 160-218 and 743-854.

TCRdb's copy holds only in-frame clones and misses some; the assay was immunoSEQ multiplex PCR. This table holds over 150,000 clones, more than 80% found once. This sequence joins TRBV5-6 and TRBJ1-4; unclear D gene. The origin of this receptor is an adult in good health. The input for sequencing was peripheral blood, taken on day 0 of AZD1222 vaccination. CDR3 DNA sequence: TGTGCCAGCAGCTTCGGGTATGGGGAGGTATATGAAAAACTGTTTTTT. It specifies CASSFGYGEVYEKLFF.